This T cell receptor beta chain was recorded in a study of blood T cell repertoires in COVID-19. The protocol was immunoSEQ multiplex PCR, while the TCRdb copy is restricted to in-frame clones and leaves out a portion. This sample has 300,000 or so clones, with 75% to 95% found just once. Trimming took off 4 bases at V and 1 base at J, with 17 bases between the two ends. The CDR3 is made up of 16 amino acids. The germline gives CDR1 SGHNT, CDR2 YYREEE (reference sequence). Cohort allocation depended upon clinical history that participants reported. This TCR was recovered from a woman in her 30s who had recovered from COVID-19. The sample taken for sequencing was PBMCs or T cells enriched from blood (not recorded which). This chain joins TRBV5-4 and TRBJ1-1, with D hard to call. The CDR3 DNA follows: TGTGCCAGCAGCCTCCCCCCAGGTCAGAGGAACACTGAAGCTTTCTTT. Translating it yields CASSLPPGQRNTEAFF.